The 2 T cell receptor beta chains below all came from one sample that was sequenced in a study of cytomegalovirus exposure and HLA in healthy donors. This PCR relied on a set of 60 Vbeta primers and 13 Jbeta primers. Only in-frame clones appear in the TCRdb table, and some are missing; sequencing was by immunoSEQ multiplex PCR. The sample has over 110,000 clones, under 80% seen once. Source material: PBMCs. The receptor set was obtained from a woman in her forties or fifties in good health and CMV-seropositive.

The chain has TRBV30 and TRBJ1-2, with 7 bases fitting TRBD1. The V segment lost 4 bases and the J segment 7 bases; nucleotides outside the gene matches: 12. This CDR3 has 14 amino acids. Germline V gives CDR1 GTSNPN, CDR2 SVGIG (reference sequence). CDR3 loop: CAWTGLTRQGGYTF. The CDR3 DNA follows: TGTGCCTGGACCGGGCTCACCCGACAGGGTGGCTACACCTTC.

This clone was found once. The chain recombines TRBV5-4 with TRBJ2-5; 10 bases fit TRBD1. The CDR3 is made up of 15 amino acids. CDR1 and CDR2 (germline): SGHNT, YYREEE (reference sequence). Trimming took 4 bases from V and 2 from J; bases not matched to a gene: 5. The CDR3 nucleotides read TGTGCCAGCAGCACGGGGGGACAGGGGCAAGAGACCCAGTACTTC. Amino acid sequence: CASSTGGQGQETQYF.